This passage covers 31 T cell receptor beta chains from one sample sequenced in a study of shared clonotypes between healthy human individuals. Generated by immunoSEQ multiplex PCR, the TCRdb table keeps only in-frame clones and is missing some. The sample contains some 2 million clones, roughly 96% of which appear only once. The specimen sequenced was naive CD4+ T cells sorted from blood. Subset defined: CD45RA+ positively selected. The receptors derive from a man between 18 and 35 years old in good health.

The gene calls are TRBV28 and TRBJ2-4; 11 positions agree with TRBD1. V dropped 6 bases and J dropped 9; count of bases not matched to a gene: 7. The germline CDR1 and CDR2 sequences are MDHEN and SYDVKM. This CDR3 is built from 14 residues. The CDR3 loop is CASRGPGQGGIQYF. The CDR3, as DNA: TGTGCCAGCAGGGGCCCGGGACAGGGGGGCATTCAGTACTTC.

This CDR3 is CASSSGTDTGELFF. DNA of the CDR3: TGTGCCAGCAGTAGCGGGACAGACACCGGGGAGCTGTTTTTT. V and J are TRBV2 and TRBJ2-2; possibly TRBD1 or TRBD2 for D (7 bases each). From germline, CDR1 is SNHLY and CDR2 FYNNEI. V lost 5 bases and J lost 3, with 10 bases in between. The CDR3 has 14 residues.

The V gene is TRBV5-8, the J gene TRBJ2-5; no clear D gene. CDR3 length: 12 residues. Germline values: CDR1 SGHTS, CDR2 YDEGEE. V was cut by 4 bases and J by 5 bases, with 9 bases left in between. This CDR3 is CASSRARETQYF. CDR3 coding DNA: TGTGCCAGCAGCCGGGCGCGGGAGACCCAGTACTTC. Based on the CDR3 plus reference TRBV5-8 and TRBJ2-5, the full variable domain is EAGVTQSPTHLIKTRGQQATLRCSPISGHTSVYWYQQALGLGLQFLLWYDEGEERNRGNFPPRFSGRQFPNYSSELNVNALELEDSALYLCASSRARETQYFGPGTRLLVL.

This rearrangement joins TRBV6-6 to TRBJ1-2, with D tentatively TRBD1 (5 bases). The CDR3 spans 16 residues. Germline CDR1 and CDR2: MNHNY and SVGAGI (reference sequence). V was trimmed by 0 bases and J by 4 bases, leaving 15 bases between them. The CDR3 DNA reads TGTGCCAGCAGTTACTCGACCGGGGGAAGCTTCTATGGCTACACCTTC. This encodes CASSYSTGGSFYGYTF.

A note on this clone: The same CDR3 also results from other DNA sequences found in this sample. The chain combines TRBV28 with TRBJ2-4; D could derive from TRBD1 or TRBD2 (5 bases each). CDR3 size: 12 residues. Trimming pared 11 bases from V and 0 bases from J, leaving 8 bases between. CDR1 and CDR2 (germline): MDHEN, SYDVKM. As DNA, the CDR3 is TGTGCCTCGAGGGGAGCCAAAAACATTCAGTACTTC. This sequence encodes CASRGAKNIQYF.

CDR3 sequence: CASSLSPGELFF. CDR3 sequence (DNA): TGTGCCAGCAGTTTATCACCGGGGGAGCTGTTTTTT. V is TRBV27 and J is TRBJ2-2; no firm D call. This CDR3 region has 12 residues. Looked up from germline, CDR1 is MNHEY and CDR2 is SMNVEV (reference sequence). Trimming cost V 0 bases and J 8 bases, with 4 bases left between them.

This clone was seen only a few times. The chain uses TRBV20-1 and TRBJ1-2, with D hard to call. Looked up from germline, CDR1 is DFQATT and CDR2 is SNEGSKA (reference sequence). Trimming took off 0 bases at V and 14 bases at J, with 10 bases between the two ends. The CDR3 is 10 residues long. The chain's CDR3 is CSAREFPITF. CDR3 nucleotide sequence: TGCAGTGCTAGAGAATTTCCGATAACCTTC.

On this clone itself: At one end the junction does not follow the germline gene, possibly because of a read error. The CDR3 here is CATRLAGHTGELFF. The CDR3 DNA reads TGCGCCACCCGACTAGCGGGGCACACCGGGGAGCTGTTTTTT. The rearrangement links TRBV10-3 to TRBJ2-2; 11 nucleotides agree with TRBD2. This CDR3 spans 14 amino acids. Germline assignment: CDR1 ENHRY and CDR2 SYGVKD.

The chain is built from TRBV6-5 and TRBJ1-5; perhaps TRBD1 as D (5 bases). Germline assignment: CDR1 MNHEY and CDR2 SVGAGI. This CDR3 region has 13 residues. V was trimmed by 5 bases and J by 3 bases, leaving 8 bases between them. CDR3 protein: CASSVGLNQPQHF. The CDR3 nucleotides are TGTGCCAGCAGTGTGGGACTCAATCAGCCCCAGCATTTT.

The chain carries TRBV2 and TRBJ2-7; no firm D call. V lost 5 bases to trimming and J lost 3 bases, with 11 bases between them. CDR3 length equals 13 residues. Germline V gene data show CDR1 as SNHLY and CDR2 as FYNNEI. This CDR3 reads CASSSQVFYEQYF. The DNA of the CDR3 is TGTGCCAGCAGTTCGCAGGTATTCTACGAGCAGTACTTC.

This clone was observed at least ten times. V and J are TRBV5-1 and TRBJ2-1; D remains ambiguous. The CDR3 loop spans 15 amino acids. Germline values: CDR1 SGHRS, CDR2 YFSETQ. V was shortened by 0 bases and J by 2 bases, with 9 bases between the two germline ends. The CDR3 sequence: CASSLDPQTYNEQFF. Here the CDR3 DNA reads TGCGCCAGCAGCTTGGACCCACAAACCTACAATGAGCAGTTCTTC.

This chain uses TRBV4-3 with TRBJ2-1; no definite D call. V gave up 5 bases and J gave up 9 bases, with 8 bases separating them. This CDR3 comprises 11 residues. Germline CDR1 LGHNA, CDR2 YSLEER. This CDR3 reads CASSSRVEQFF. The CDR3 DNA follows: TGCGCCAGCAGCTCAAGGGTTGAGCAGTTCTTC.

This chain uses TRBV28 with TRBJ2-7; 7 bases agree with TRBD1. V was clipped by 8 bases and J by 0 bases; unmatched bases: 7. Germline loops: CDR1 MDHEN, CDR2 SYDVKM. This CDR3 has 14 amino acids. The DNA of the CDR3 is TGTGCCAGCGGGCGGACAGGAAGCTCCTACGAGCAGTACTTC. Its translation is CASGRTGSSYEQYF.

The rearrangement links TRBV6-1 to TRBJ2-7, with a possible D match to TRBD1 (7 bases). In germline, CDR1 is MNHNS, CDR2 SASEGT. The CDR3 is 14 residues long. The V and J ends lost 4 bases and 4 bases respectively, with 14 bases between them. The CDR3 spells CASSVGGQSYEQYF. The CDR3 DNA follows: TGTGCCAGCAGTGTGGGGGGACAGAGTTACGAGCAGTACTTC.

The J gene is TRBJ1-2, the V gene TRBV7-9; D gene uncertain. The V and J ends lost 3 bases and 4 bases respectively, with 9 bases between them. CDR3 size: 13 residues. Looked up from germline, CDR1 is SEHNR and CDR2 is FQNEAQ (reference sequence). CDR3 in amino acids: CASSLDGIYGYTF. CDR3 coding DNA: TGTGCCAGCAGCTTGGACGGTATCTATGGCTACACCTTC.

The rearrangement links TRBV7-2 to TRBJ1-4; D gene ambiguous. The ends were cut back, 5 bases at V and 8 bases at J, with 12 bases in the middle. Germline V gene sequence: CDR1 SGHTA, CDR2 FQGNSA. The CDR3 consists of 13 residues. The CDR3 nucleotides read TGTGCCAGCAGCGAGAGGGTGGGCGAAAAACTGTTTTTT. Translating gives CASSERVGEKLFF.

The V gene is TRBV7-2, the J gene TRBJ2-7; D gene unclear. V lost 1 base and J lost 3, with 10 bases in between. Germline CDR1 SGHTA, CDR2 FQGNSA. This CDR3 has 14 amino acids. CDR3 sequence: CASSLGPDFYEQYF. CDR3 bases: TGTGCCAGCAGCTTAGGTCCAGACTTCTACGAGCAGTACTTC.

The CDR3, as DNA: TGCGCCAGCAGCCAAGATTTGGGTCCCCGATACGAGCAGTACTTC. Amino acid sequence: CASSQDLGPRYEQYF. The V call is TRBV4-3, the J call TRBJ2-7; D call uncertain. CDR1 is LGHNA and CDR2 is YSLEER in the germline V gene. This CDR3 has 15 amino acids. V was trimmed by 0 bases and J by 4 bases, leaving 13 bases between them.

The chain has TRBV7-8 and TRBJ2-5, with a weak D call TRBD2 (7 bases). Between the trimmed V and J ends, which lost 1 base and 4 bases, there was a span of 16 bases. CDR3 length equals 16 residues. Germline CDR1 SGHVS, CDR2 FQNEAQ. CDR3 DNA sequence: TGTGCCAGCAGCTTAGTCCCCGGGGGGCGATTAGAGACCCAGTACTTC. Its translation is CASSLVPGGRLETQYF. The entire variable domain, with the rest obtained from reference TRBV7-8 and TRBJ2-5, is as follows: GAGVSQSPRYKVAKRGQDVALRCDPISGHVSLFWYQQALGQGPEFLTYFQNEAQLDKSGLPSDRFFAERPEGSVSTLKIQRTQQEDSAVYLCASSLVPGGRLETQYFGPGTRLLVL.

The chain recombines TRBV10-3 with TRBJ2-5, with D perhaps TRBD1 (5 bases). This CDR3 contains 16 residues. V dropped 0 bases and J dropped 2 bases, with 13 bases sitting between them. Looked up from germline, CDR1 is ENHRY and CDR2 is SYGVKD. The CDR3 loop is CAISESILQGQETQYF. The DNA for the CDR3 is TGTGCCATCAGTGAGTCGATTCTGCAGGGACAAGAGACCCAGTACTTC.

Only one count was recorded for this clone. The chain is built from TRBV6-1 and TRBJ2-1; either TRBD1 or TRBD2 may supply D (6 bases each). This CDR3 contains 15 residues. CDR1 and CDR2 (germline): MNHNS, SASEGT. Trimming removed 6 bases at V and 5 bases at J, with 17 bases between. The CDR3 is CASRRGGLGDNEQFF. CDR3 DNA sequence: TGTGCCAGCAGGCGAGGGGGACTGGGGGACAATGAGCAGTTCTTC.

This chain connects TRBV27 to TRBJ2-3; TRBD2 agrees at 7 bases. V lost 5 bases and J lost 8; bases outside the gene matches: 13. Germline loops: CDR1 MNHEY, CDR2 SMNVEV (reference sequence). This CDR3 has 15 amino acids. CDR3 coding DNA: TGTGCCAGCAGTCCATGGGGGACTACAACCGGTACGCAGTATTTT. This sequence encodes CASSPWGTTTGTQYF.

The chain combines TRBV2 with TRBJ2-1; 10 nucleotides line up with TRBD2. The germline V gene has CDR1 SNHLY and CDR2 FYNNEI. The CDR3 has 16 residues. J gave up 1 base and V 4 bases, and 4 bases lay outside the gene matches. CDR3 in DNA: TGTGCCAGCAGTGCCCCTAGCGGGGGATCCTACAATGAGCAGTTCTTC. It encodes CASSAPSGGSYNEQFF.

For this clone: The same CDR3 is also encoded by other DNA sequences in this sample. The gene calls are TRBV5-1 and TRBJ2-3, with D possibly TRBD2 on 6 matching bases. The CDR3 totals 14 residues. The germline V and J ends were trimmed by 4 bases and 0 bases, with 9 bases remaining between them. Germline values: CDR1 SGHRS, CDR2 YFSETQ. The CDR3 sequence is CASSLGLSTDTQYF. Written as DNA, the CDR3 is TGCGCCAGCAGCCTCGGACTAAGCACAGATACGCAGTATTTT. Together with reference TRBV5-1 and TRBJ2-3, the CDR3 gives the full variable domain: KAGVTQTPRYLIKTRGQQVTLSCSPISGHRSVSWYQQTPGQGLQFLFEYFSETQRNKGNFPGRFSGRQFSNSRSEMNVSTLELGDSALYLCASSLGLSTDTQYFGPGTRLTVL.

The chain has TRBV5-1 and TRBJ2-7; 7 positions agree with TRBD1. Germline V gives CDR1 SGHRS, CDR2 YFSETQ. The J segment lost 3 bases and the V segment lost 1 base, leaving 4 bases of the junction unmatched. This CDR3 comprises 14 residues. CDR3 in amino acids: CASSLTGQYYEQYF. The CDR3 bases are TGCGCCAGCAGCTTGACGGGACAGTACTACGAGCAGTACTTC. Using reference TRBV5-1 and TRBJ2-7 for the parts outside the CDR3, the full variable domain is KAGVTQTPRYLIKTRGQQVTLSCSPISGHRSVSWYQQTPGQGLQFLFEYFSETQRNKGNFPGRFSGRQFSNSRSEMNVSTLELGDSALYLCASSLTGQYYEQYFGPGTRLTVT.

J is TRBJ2-5 and V is TRBV7-2; 8 bases match TRBD1. CDR1 and CDR2 (germline): SGHTA, FQGNSA. The CDR3 length is 15 residues. J was trimmed by 5 bases and V by 2 bases; bases with no gene match: 7. CDR3 sequence reads: CASSLLTGGWETQYF. For the CDR3, the DNA is TGTGCCAGCAGCTTACTAACAGGGGGATGGGAGACCCAGTACTTC.

Points on this clone: A much bigger clone sits one base away, suggesting this may be a read error. The chain recombines TRBV5-1 with TRBJ2-3, with D unresolved. There are 12 residues in the CDR3. Deletions cut 5 bases from V and 0 bases from J, with 4 bases between. Germline loops: CDR1 SGHRS, CDR2 YFSETQ. The CDR3 loop reads CASRFSTDTQYF. The CDR3 region has the DNA TGCGCCAGCAGATTTAGCACAGATACGCAGTATTTT.

J is TRBJ1-2 and V is TRBV18; D gene ambiguous. The germline V gene has CDR1 KGHSH and CDR2 LQKENI. CDR3 length equals 16 residues. V was trimmed by 2 bases and J by 2 bases, leaving 15 bases between them. The chain's CDR3 is CASSPNTQETNYGYTF. As DNA, the CDR3 is TGTGCCAGCTCACCAAATACGCAGGAAACGAACTATGGCTACACCTTC.

This clone was counted once. The chain combines TRBV5-1 with TRBJ2-3, with TRBD1 as a possible D gene (7 bases). This CDR3 has 16 residues. Germline loops: CDR1 SGHRS, CDR2 YFSETQ. With 1 base removed from V and 1 base from J, the gap between germline ends came to 13 bases. The CDR3 DNA is TGCGCCAGCAGCTTGCCCGGAGGGACAGGCACAGATACGCAGTATTTT. Its translation is CASSLPGGTGTDTQYF.

The chain couples TRBV5-4 to TRBJ1-1, with D hard to call. V was clipped by 0 bases and J by 1 base, with 7 bases between them. The germline gives CDR1 SGHNT, CDR2 YYREEE (reference sequence). This CDR3 region has 14 residues. The CDR3 DNA sequence: TGTGCCAGCAGCTTGGACCAGCAGAACACTGAAGCTTTCTTT. Translation gives CASSLDQQNTEAFF.

The chain employs TRBV19 and TRBJ1-2, with TRBD1 matching 7 bases. The germline V gene has CDR1 LNHDA and CDR2 SQIVND (reference sequence). The CDR3 extends over 14 amino acids. Unmatched junction bases numbered 5, after V lost 2 bases and J lost 5 bases. CDR3 in DNA: TGTGCCAGTAGTATAACTGGGACAGCGTATGGCTACACCTTC. Translation gives CASSITGTAYGYTF. The full variable domain, with the rest looked up from reference TRBV19 and TRBJ1-2, is DGGITQSPKYLFRKEGQNVTLSCEQNLNHDAMYWYRQDPGQGLRLIYYSQIVNDFQKGDIAEGYSVSREKKESFPLTVTSAQKNPTAFYLCASSITGTAYGYTFGSGTRLTVV.